One and the same sample provided the 21 T cell receptor beta chains below, sequenced in a study of radiotherapy plus CTLA-4 blockade in lung cancer. The assay was immunoSEQ multiplex PCR, and TCRdb's table has in-frame clones only and misses some. The sample holds about 97,000 clones, under 85% seen once. The sequencing here drew on peripheral blood, taken from a patient treated with radiotherapy plus ipilimumab. Source of these receptors: a human donor with non-small cell lung cancer who had a partial response to radiotherapy plus ipilimumab. Some clones in this sample may be carry-over from other donors' samples.

CDR3 loop: CASSVVPGMSDTQYF. CDR3 coding DNA: TGTGCCAGCAGCGTAGTTCCAGGGATGTCAGATACGCAGTATTTT. This chain links TRBV9 with TRBJ2-3; possibly TRBD1 for D (5 bases). Trimming took 0 bases from V and 4 from J, leaving 12 bases between them. CDR1 and CDR2 from the germline V gene are SGDLS and YYNGEE. This CDR3 is built from 15 residues.

The V gene is TRBV29-1, the J gene TRBJ1-4; weak D call: TRBD1 (6 bases). V was clipped by 5 bases and J by 0 bases, with 16 bases between them. The CDR3 totals 16 residues. CDR1 and CDR2 from the germline V gene are SQVTM and ANQGSEA. CDR3 nucleotide sequence: TGCAGCGTTAAGAGTGGGACATTTGCAACTAATGAAAAACTGTTTTTT. It is translated as CSVKSGTFATNEKLFF.

The genes are TRBV30 and TRBJ2-5; D remains unclear. Germline V gene data show CDR1 as GTSNPN and CDR2 as SVGIG (reference sequence). The CDR3 has 11 amino acids. The V and J ends lost 4 bases and 5 bases respectively, with 8 bases between them. CDR3: CAWTVLETQYF. The CDR3 nucleotides read TGTGCCTGGACCGTTCTTGAGACCCAGTACTTC. Based on the CDR3 plus reference TRBV30 and TRBJ2-5, the full variable domain is SQTIHQWPATLVQPVGSPLSLECTVEGTSNPNLYWYRQAAGRGLQLLFYSVGIGQISSEVPQNLSASRPQDRQFILSSKKLLLSDSGFYLCAWTVLETQYFGPGTRLLVL.

V gene TRBV5-1 combines with J gene TRBJ2-7, with 7 bases matching TRBD1. V gave up 0 bases and J gave up 1 base; unmatched junction bases: 1. The CDR3 runs 14 residues. The germline V gene has CDR1 SGHRS and CDR2 YFSETQ. The CDR3 spells CASSLGRGSYEQYF. CDR3 coding DNA: TGCGCCAGCAGCTTGGGCAGGGGGTCCTACGAGCAGTACTTC.

The chain links TRBV5-1 to TRBJ2-7; 7 positions agree with TRBD1. This CDR3 has 14 amino acids. Looked up from germline, CDR1 is SGHRS and CDR2 is YFSETQ. After removal of 4 bases from V and 0 bases from J, the junction contained 4 bases not matched to a gene. CDR3 DNA: TGCGCCAGCAGCATTAGGGGGCCCTCCTACGAGCAGTACTTC. It is translated as CASSIRGPSYEQYF.

The CDR3 region has the DNA TGCGCCAGCAGCCAACCGGGACAACCTTCTAACTATGGCTACACCTTC. Its protein product is CASSQPGQPSNYGYTF. V usage is TRBV4-1 and J usage is TRBJ1-2; D possibly corresponds to TRBD1 (6 bases). Germline CDR1 and CDR2: MGHRA and YSYEKL. With 2 bases removed from V and 0 bases from J, the gap between germline ends came to 13 bases. CDR3 size: 16 residues.

CDR3 loop: CASTLFAGEYYNSPLHF. The DNA for the CDR3 is TGTGCCAGCACACTTTTCGCGGGGGAATACTATAATTCACCCCTCCACTTT. The chain has TRBV27 and TRBJ1-6; TRBD1 is a possible D gene (5 bases). With 7 bases removed from V and 3 bases from J, the gap between germline ends came to 19 bases. CDR1 and CDR2 from the germline V gene are MNHEY and SMNVEV (reference sequence). The CDR3 totals 17 residues.

This clone was observed at least ten times. DNA for the CDR3: TGTGCCAGCAGCTTAGTCGCACTAGCGGTTTACAATGAGCAGTTCTTC. Translating gives CASSLVALAVYNEQFF. The J gene is TRBJ2-1, the V gene TRBV7-9; 8 bases are a match to TRBD2. The CDR3 length is 16 residues. Trimming took 1 base from V and 4 from J; bases not matched to a gene: 6. CDR1 and CDR2 (germline): SEHNR, FQNEAQ (reference sequence).

The rearrangement uses TRBV19 and TRBJ2-3; maybe TRBD1 (6 bases). The CDR3 extends over 14 amino acids. Trimming left V 6 bases short and J 9 bases short, with 19 bases between. Germline V gene lookup returns CDR1 LNHDA and CDR2 SQIVND (reference sequence). As DNA, the CDR3 is TGTGCCAGTAGGCCGACAGGTTCAAGTGGGACGCAGTATTTT. Translated, it gives CASRPTGSSGTQYF.

The rearrangement uses TRBV10-1 and TRBJ2-3; D is perhaps TRBD1 (5 bases). CDR1 is WNHNN and CDR2 is SYGVQD in the germline V gene (reference sequence). V lost 0 bases and J lost 8, with 12 bases in between. The CDR3 sequence is 14 residues long. The CDR3 bases are TGCGCCAGCAGTGAGTCTCGGCAGGGCCGTACGCAGTATTTT. Its translation: CASSESRQGRTQYF.

V gene TRBV28 combines with J gene TRBJ2-7; D call uncertain. The CDR3 has 13 amino acids. V dropped 7 bases and J dropped 0 bases, with 10 bases sitting between them. The germline V gene encodes CDR1 MDHEN and CDR2 SYDVKM. CDR3 region: CASTPAGSYEQYF. The CDR3 DNA is TGTGCCAGCACCCCCGCCGGCTCCTACGAGCAGTACTTC.

The sample holds a few counts of this clone. The V and J genes are TRBV29-1 and TRBJ2-7, with 7 bases identical to TRBD1. In germline, CDR1 is SQVTM, CDR2 ANQGSEA. The junction had 7 bases not matched to a gene; V was cut back by 7 bases and J by 1 base. The CDR3 is made up of 13 amino acids. DNA for the CDR3: TGCAGCGCCGTCGACAGGGCTTCCTACGAGCAGTACTTC. This sequence encodes CSAVDRASYEQYF.

The rearrangement joins TRBV12-5 to TRBJ2-3, with D maybe TRBD1 (8 bases). CDR1 LGHNT and CDR2 FRNRAP come from the germline V gene. Trimming shortened V by 6 bases and J by 6 bases, and 16 bases separated the two germline ends. The CDR3 loop spans 14 amino acids. For the CDR3, the DNA is TGTGCTAGTGGCCACGGACAGGGAGGGGATACGCAGTATTTT. Its translation: CASGHGQGGDTQYF.

This clone was counted only a few times. V usage is TRBV19 and J usage is TRBJ2-7; perhaps TRBD1 as D (6 bases). V lost 6 bases and J 4 bases, leaving 19 bases between the germline ends. The CDR3 covers 15 residues. The germline gives CDR1 LNHDA, CDR2 SQIVND (reference sequence). CDR3 loop: CASSQNPRGSYEQYF. DNA of the CDR3: TGTGCCAGTAGCCAAAATCCCAGGGGCTCGTACGAGCAGTACTTC. Complete variable domain (other parts from reference TRBV19 and TRBJ2-7): DGGITQSPKYLFRKEGQNVTLSCEQNLNHDAMYWYRQDPGQGLRLIYYSQIVNDFQKGDIAEGYSVSREKKESFPLTVTSAQKNPTAFYLCASSQNPRGSYEQYFGPGTRLTVT.

This clone was counted between two and nine times. The chain employs TRBV10-3 and TRBJ2-1, with 8 positions matching TRBD1. CDR1 ENHRY and CDR2 SYGVKD come from the germline V gene. The CDR3 is 15 amino acids. Germline trimming cut 4 bases from V and 6 bases from J; bases unmatched to any gene: 8. CDR3 nucleotides: TGTGCCATCAGTGGCGGACAGGGCTGGGGCAATGAGCAGTTCTTC. It translates to CAISGGQGWGNEQFF.

The table lists this clone with a few counts. This sequence joins TRBV7-9 and TRBJ1-2, with a tentative D call TRBD1 (6 bases). Germline loops: CDR1 SEHNR, CDR2 FQNEAQ (reference sequence). Trimming removed 4 bases at V and 4 bases at J, with 13 bases between. The CDR3 runs to 14 residues. CDR3 nucleotides: TGTGCCAGCAGCTCCGGTCAGGGGCGCTATGGCTACACCTTC. It yields the protein CASSSGQGRYGYTF. The full variable domain, its missing parts supplied by reference TRBV7-9 and TRBJ1-2, is DTGVSQNPRHKITKRGQNVTFRCDPISEHNRLYWYRQTLGQGPEFLTYFQNEAQLEKSRLLSDRFSAERPKGSFSTLEIQRTEQGDSAMYLCASSSGQGRYGYTFGSGTRLTVV.

This rearrangement joins TRBV6-6 to TRBJ1-2; D is perhaps TRBD1 (5 bases). V lost 4 bases and J lost 0, with 9 bases in between. The CDR3 has 14 amino acids. Germline lookup yields CDR1 MNHNY and CDR2 SVGAGI (reference sequence). CDR3 protein: CASSSAGSNYGYTF. The CDR3 DNA reads TGTGCCAGCAGTTCGGCAGGGTCTAACTATGGCTACACCTTC.

V usage is TRBV6-5 and J usage is TRBJ1-1; tentative D call: TRBD1 (6 bases). The CDR3 consists of 13 residues. CDR1 is MNHEY, CDR2 SVGAGI, per germline. V lost 5 bases and J lost 3, with 10 bases in between. CDR3 sequence: CASSPRGHTEAFF. CDR3 nucleotide sequence: TGTGCCAGCAGTCCCAGGGGTCACACTGAAGCTTTCTTT.

There are a few counts of this clone. This chain links TRBV19 with TRBJ2-7; TRBD1 matches 10 bases. J gave up 6 bases and V 6 bases, and 5 bases lay outside the gene matches. This CDR3 comprises 13 residues. Germline assignment: CDR1 LNHDA and CDR2 SQIVND (reference sequence). CDR3 sequence reads: CASRRTGGREQYF. CDR3 bases: TGTGCCAGTAGGAGGACAGGGGGTCGCGAGCAGTACTTC.

The chain combines TRBV7-9 with TRBJ2-7; tentatively, D is TRBD2 (6 bases). The CDR3 is 15 amino acids. Germline CDR1 reads SEHNR; CDR2 reads FQNEAQ (reference sequence). V lost 1 base to trimming and J lost 0 bases, with 10 bases between them. The CDR3 loop is CASSLVPSDSYEQYF. CDR3 DNA: TGTGCCAGCAGCTTAGTCCCTAGCGACTCCTACGAGCAGTACTTC.

The chain links TRBV20-1 to TRBJ2-7; 8 nucleotides align to TRBD1. This CDR3 comprises 11 residues. The J segment lost 5 bases and the V segment lost 7 bases, leaving 4 bases of the junction unmatched. Germline lookup yields CDR1 DFQATT and CDR2 SNEGSKA (reference sequence). This CDR3 reads CSGRGLNEQYF. The CDR3, as DNA: TGCAGTGGCAGGGGGCTCAACGAGCAGTACTTC.